A single T cell receptor (beta chain) is shown here with its context. Antigen unknown. Here immunoSEQ multiplex PCR was the method, and the copy in TCRdb shows in-frame clones only, minus some. The sample contains 150,000 to 200,000 clones, 88% of which appear only once. The data are from a study of T cell responses to AZD1222 COVID-19 vaccine. Study-wide points: Spike-specific TCRs gained breadth and depth after people received two AZD1222 doses. Donors were largely white British and mainly female; clonal diversity was possibly underestimated.

This CDR3 has 13 amino acids. Between the trimmed V and J ends, which lost 6 bases and 5 bases, there was a span of 11 bases. CDR1 ENHRY and CDR2 SYGVKD come from the germline V gene. J is TRBJ1-5 and V is TRBV10-3; D possibly corresponds to TRBD1 (5 bases). Sequenced material: peripheral blood, taken on day 0 of AZD1222 vaccination. The clonotype comes from an adult in good health. The CDR3 loop is CAIRGEVDQPQHF. DNA of the CDR3: TGTGCCATCAGGGGGGAAGTCGATCAGCCCCAGCATTTT.